Below are 29 T cell receptor beta chains sequenced from a single sample in a study of CD8 T cells in ankylosing spondylitis. TCRdb itself ran the 5' RACE reads through MiXCR, one entry per CDR3 protein. The sample yields 200,000 to 250,000 distinct CDR3 sequences, 8% to 11% seen once. Sequencing used blood, either unsorted or a sorted T cell fraction (not recorded which). Source of these receptors: a male donor with ankylosing spondylitis or in good health (not recorded which).

This clonotype was recorded at least ten times. This rearrangement joins TRBV10-3 to TRBJ1-4, with 9 bases fitting TRBD1. The CDR3 is 14 amino acids. The V and J ends lost 8 bases and 8 bases, in that order; junction bases with no gene match: 9. Germline V lookup: CDR1 ENHRY, CDR2 SYGVKD. This CDR3 reads CAIGTGGAGEKLFF. DNA of the CDR3: TGTGCCATCGGAACAGGGGGCGCGGGGGAAAAACTGTTTTTT.

This clonotype showed up just once. The rearrangement uses TRBV9 and TRBJ2-3; no clear D. Germline values: CDR1 SGDLS, CDR2 YYNGEE. Trimming left V 6 bases short and J 2 bases short, with 7 bases between. The CDR3 runs to 12 residues. The CDR3 DNA reads as TGTGCCAGCAACGACCTCACAGATACGCAGTATTTT. Encoded protein: CASNDLTDTQYF.

This clonotype has ten or more counts. The rearrangement joins TRBV25-1 to TRBJ2-7, with 9 bases lining up with TRBD1. CDR1 is MGHDK and CDR2 is SYGVNS in the germline V gene. With 4 bases clipped from V and 9 bases from J, the junction kept 10 bases outside the gene matches. This CDR3 has 14 residues. The CDR3 spells CASSGQGVLEGQYF. The CDR3 nucleotides read TGTGCCAGCAGTGGACAGGGGGTTCTTGAGGGGCAGTACTTC.

This CDR3 reads CASSLGLEASSYNEQFF. The CDR3 region has the DNA TGTGCCAGCAGCTTAGGCCTGGAGGCGAGCTCCTACAATGAGCAGTTCTTC. V is TRBV13 and J is TRBJ2-1; a weak D match, TRBD2 (5 bases). V lost 0 bases and J lost 0, with 12 bases in between. Germline values: CDR1 PRHDT, CDR2 FYEKMQ (reference sequence). CDR3 length: 17 amino acids.

The chain recombines TRBV20-1 with TRBJ2-5, with D perhaps matching TRBD2 (7 bases). The germline V gene has CDR1 DFQATT and CDR2 SNEGSKA (reference sequence). V gave up 3 bases and J gave up 2 bases, with 13 bases separating them. The CDR3 extends over 14 amino acids. The CDR3 sequence: CSARRGGAQETQYF. The CDR3 DNA reads TGCAGTGCTAGGAGAGGGGGGGCTCAAGAGACCCAGTACTTC.

This clonotype came up many times. CDR3 residues: CASSFYSGTTEAFF. CDR3 bases: TGCGCCAGCAGCTTTTACAGCGGGACCACTGAAGCTTTCTTT. The chain joins TRBV5-1 to TRBJ1-1, with TRBD1 as a possible D gene (5 bases). Deletions cut 2 bases from V and 4 bases from J, with 12 bases between. The CDR3 contains 14 residues. Germline CDR1 reads SGHRS; CDR2 reads YFSETQ.

This clonotype was found many times. The chain carries TRBV3-1 and TRBJ1-1; D is ambiguous. The CDR3 sequence is 11 residues long. V lost 5 bases to trimming and J lost 11 bases, with 12 bases between them. In germline, CDR1 is LGHDT, CDR2 YNNKEL (reference sequence). The CDR3 DNA sequence: TGTGCCAGCAGCTCCCGCTGGTCCGCTTTCTTT. Translation gives CASSSRWSAFF.

This clonotype was detected many times. The rearrangement joins TRBV12-3 or TRBV12-4 to TRBJ1-4; 7 positions match TRBD1. Trimming removed 5 bases from V and 4 bases from J; junction bases left unmatched: 7. The CDR3 covers 15 residues. DNA of the CDR3: TGTGCCAGCAGTCCCCCGGGACAGCTTAATGAAAAACTGTTTTTT. Amino acids: CASSPPGQLNEKLFF.

The V gene is TRBV7-8, the J gene TRBJ2-1, with 11 bases that match TRBD2. The ends lost 3 bases at V and 4 bases at J; junction bases unmatched: 2. CDR1 SGHVS and CDR2 FQNEAQ come from the germline V gene. The CDR3 runs 15 residues. CDR3 DNA sequence: TGTGCCAGCAGCTTCGGACTAGCGGGTTACAATGAGCAGTTCTTC. Amino acids: CASSFGLAGYNEQFF.

The chain couples TRBV7-8 to TRBJ2-7; 8 bases fit TRBD1. This CDR3 contains 15 residues. Germline V gene sequence: CDR1 SGHVS, CDR2 FQNEAQ. The V and J ends lost 1 base and 2 bases, in that order; junction bases with no gene match: 4. The CDR3 coding sequence is TGTGCCAGCAGCTTAGGACAGGGGCTGACCTACGAGCAGTACTTC. Its protein product is CASSLGQGLTYEQYF.

There are many counts of this clonotype. The chain carries TRBV3-1 and TRBJ2-3; TRBD1 or TRBD2 may be the D gene (5 bases each). The CDR3 covers 14 residues. Trimming took off 2 bases at V and 4 bases at J, with 10 bases between the two ends. Germline CDR1 reads LGHDT; CDR2 reads YNNKEL (reference sequence). In nucleotides, the CDR3 is TGTGCCAGCAGCCAATGGGACCCCCCAGATACGCAGTATTTT. Its translation is CASSQWDPPDTQYF.

The V call is TRBV5-4, the J call TRBJ1-5; 7 bases fit TRBD1. The ends lost 0 bases at V and 5 bases at J; junction bases unmatched: 5. The CDR3 loop spans 15 amino acids. The germline V gene has CDR1 SGHNT and CDR2 YYREEE (reference sequence). For the CDR3, the DNA is TGTGCCAGCAGCTTGGCAGGGGGGTTTGATCAGCCCCAGCATTTT. Amino acids: CASSLAGGFDQPQHF.

CDR3 sequence (DNA): TGCAGTGCTAGGGCACGGGGGGGAGGGTTCGAGCAGTACTTC. It codes for CSARARGGGFEQYF. The chain couples TRBV20-1 to TRBJ2-7, with 8 bases matching TRBD2. V was clipped by 3 bases and J by 6 bases; unmatched bases: 10. The CDR3 runs to 14 residues. Germline values: CDR1 DFQATT, CDR2 SNEGSKA (reference sequence).

There are many counts of this clonotype. This rearrangement joins TRBV7-2 to TRBJ1-1, with TRBD1 identical over 9 bases. Trimming took 6 bases from V and 9 from J; bases not matched to a gene: 8. This CDR3 spans 13 amino acids. Germline V gene data show CDR1 as SGHTA and CDR2 as FQGNSA. DNA of the CDR3: TGTGCCAGCAGTATACAGGGGGCGGAAAAAGCTTTCTTT. Its protein is CASSIQGAEKAFF.

In this sample, this clonotype turned up many times. The genes are TRBV7-9 and TRBJ1-6; 8 nucleotides match TRBD1. Germline lookup yields CDR1 SEHNR and CDR2 FQNEAQ (reference sequence). This CDR3 comprises 14 residues. The J segment lost 6 bases and the V segment lost 4 bases, leaving 2 bases of the junction unmatched. The CDR3 DNA reads as TGTGCCAGCAGCTCGACAGGGGTTAATTCACCCCTCCACTTT. Residues: CASSSTGVNSPLHF. Full variable domain (missing parts from reference TRBV7-9 and TRBJ1-6): DTGVSQNPRHKITKRGQNVTFRCDPISEHNRLYWYRQTLGQGPEFLTYFQNEAQLEKSRLLSDRFSAERPKGSFSTLEIQRTEQGDSAMYLCASSSTGVNSPLHFGNGTRLTVT.

This clonotype appeared many times. The chain links TRBV12-3 or TRBV12-4 to TRBJ1-4; no firm D call. The V end was cut by 6 bases, the J end by 4 bases, with 3 bases between. CDR3 size: 11 residues. CDR3 nucleotides: TGTGCCAGCAGGGATAATGAAAAACTGTTTTTT. The encoded protein is CASRDNEKLFF.

With regard to this clonotype: With a much larger clone just one base away, this may be a read error. The chain couples TRBV11-2 to TRBJ2-5; D not certain. Germline assignment: CDR1 SGHAT and CDR2 FQNNGV. The CDR3 loop spans 13 amino acids. The CDR3 DNA reads as TGTGTCAGCAGCTTATTTGTGGGGGAGACCCAGTACTTC. Its protein is CVSSLFVGETQYF.

The rearrangement links TRBV3-1 to TRBJ2-5; the D call may be TRBD1 or TRBD2 (5 bases each). CDR1 and CDR2 from the germline V gene are LGHDT and YNNKEL (reference sequence). The length of the CDR3 is 15 residues. The germline V and J ends were trimmed by 4 bases and 5 bases, with 17 bases remaining between them. The CDR3 protein is CASSPRGDRGETQYF. CDR3 in DNA: TGTGCCAGCAGCCCAAGGGGAGATCGAGGGGAGACCCAGTACTTC.

This clonotype was recorded many times. This chain connects TRBV27 to TRBJ1-2; 11 bases are shared with TRBD1. Trimming cost V 7 bases and J 8 bases; bases outside gene matches: 3. CDR3 length equals 12 residues. Germline V CDR1 and CDR2: MNHEY, SMNVEV (reference sequence). The CDR3 DNA reads TGTGCCAGCAAGGGGACAGGGGGAGGCTACACCTTC. Translating gives CASKGTGGGYTF.

In this sample, this clonotype turned up a few times. This chain links TRBV18 with TRBJ1-5; TRBD1 might be the D (5 bases). From germline, CDR1 is KGHSH and CDR2 LQKENI. The CDR3 runs to 14 residues. Trimming took 2 bases from V and 7 from J, leaving 12 bases between them. The CDR3 DNA reads as TGTGCCAGCTCACCAGTACTGAAGGGGCAGCCCCAGCATTTT. This codes for CASSPVLKGQPQHF.

This clonotype was seen a few times. The chain combines TRBV7-2 with TRBJ1-6, with D tentatively TRBD1 (6 bases). In germline, CDR1 is SGHTA, CDR2 FQGNSA. The CDR3 totals 15 residues. V lost 1 base and J 8 bases, leaving 12 bases between the germline ends. The CDR3 coding sequence is TGTGCCAGCAGCTTAGAGGCAGGGGCTGATTCACCCCTCCACTTT. Its translation: CASSLEAGADSPLHF.

The rearrangement uses TRBV11-2 and TRBJ2-1; TRBD2 matches at 11 bases. The CDR3 consists of 19 residues. Germline lookup yields CDR1 SGHAT and CDR2 FQNNGV. The V gene end was trimmed by 3 bases and the J gene end by 1 base; junction bases not matched to a gene: 11. CDR3 sequence (DNA): TGTGCCAGCAGCTTCCGACTAGCGGGGTTCGGTAGGTCCTACAATGAGCAGTTCTTC. It yields the protein CASSFRLAGFGRSYNEQFF. Based on the CDR3 plus reference TRBV11-2 and TRBJ2-1, the full variable domain is EAGVAQSPRYKIIEKRQSVAFWCNPISGHATLYWYQQILGQGPKLLIQFQNNGVVDDSQLPKDRFSAERLKGVDSTLKIQPAKLEDSAVYLCASSFRLAGFGRSYNEQFFGPGTRLTVL.

This clonotype was counted many times. The chain is built from TRBV10-1 and TRBJ2-3, with 7 bases identical to TRBD2. The CDR3 loop spans 16 amino acids. Germline V gives CDR1 WNHNN, CDR2 SYGVQD (reference sequence). Trimming took 1 base from V and 5 from J; bases not matched to a gene: 9. The DNA for the CDR3 is TGCGCCAGCAGTGAGTACGGTAGCGGGCCGGGAGATACGCAGTATTTT. This sequence encodes CASSEYGSGPGDTQYF.

This clonotype was found a few times. The rearrangement uses TRBV30 and TRBJ2-7, with D maybe TRBD1 (5 bases). In germline, CDR1 is GTSNPN, CDR2 SVGIG (reference sequence). The CDR3 is made up of 12 amino acids. CDR3 protein: CALLRGGYEQYF. CDR3 in DNA: TGTGCTTTACTAAGGGGCGGATACGAGCAGTACTTC. The full variable domain, its missing parts supplied by reference TRBV30 and TRBJ2-7, is SQTIHQWPATLVQPVGSPLSLECTVEGTSNPNLYWYRQAAGRGLQLLFYSVGIGQISSEVPQNLSASRPQDRQFILSSKKLLLSDSGFYLCALLRGGYEQYFGPGTRLTVT.

This clonotype appeared a few times. The chain joins TRBV30 to TRBJ1-1; D uncertain. The CDR3 is 13 amino acids. Per the germline V gene, CDR1 is GTSNPN and CDR2 is SVGIG (reference sequence). Trimming pared 5 bases from V and 4 bases from J, leaving 14 bases between. CDR3 in DNA: TGTGCCTGGTCGCATGAGAGAGGCACTGAAGCTTTCTTT. Protein: CAWSHERGTEAFF. Drawing the rest from reference TRBV30 and TRBJ1-1, the complete variable domain is SQTIHQWPATLVQPVGSPLSLECTVEGTSNPNLYWYRQAAGRGLQLLFYSVGIGQISSEVPQNLSASRPQDRQFILSSKKLLLSDSGFYLCAWSHERGTEAFFGQGTRLTVV.

This clonotype was observed many times. The chain combines TRBV27 with TRBJ2-5, with TRBD2 matching 7 bases. The germline V gene encodes CDR1 MNHEY and CDR2 SMNVEV (reference sequence). The CDR3 is 15 amino acids. V gave up 3 bases and J gave up 2 bases; unmatched junction bases: 6. CDR3 sequence (DNA): TGTGCCAGCAGTTTGGGGAGGGCCTCTCAAGAGACCCAGTACTTC. Amino acid sequence: CASSLGRASQETQYF.

This clonotype was recorded at least ten times. This chain uses TRBV10-3 with TRBJ1-4; D call uncertain. Germline V gene lookup returns CDR1 ENHRY and CDR2 SYGVKD. The CDR3 covers 14 residues. Trimming took off 3 bases at V and 4 bases at J, with 9 bases between the two ends. CDR3 bases: TGTGCCATCAGTGATCGGTCTGATAATGAAAAACTGTTTTTT. Its translation is CAISDRSDNEKLFF.

The J gene is TRBJ1-1, the V gene TRBV20-1; 8 nucleotides match TRBD1. The CDR3 length is 15 residues. Germline CDR1 is DFQATT and CDR2 is SNEGSKA (reference sequence). Germline trimming cut 4 bases from V and 1 base from J; bases unmatched to any gene: 8. This CDR3 is CSAIRRTGRNTEAFF. DNA for the CDR3: TGCAGTGCTATACGACGGACAGGGAGGAACACTGAAGCTTTCTTT.

Comment on this clonotype: This clone may be a read error of a much larger clone one base away. The J gene is TRBJ1-6, the V gene TRBV25-1; 7 positions match TRBD1. V shed 7 bases, J shed 7 bases, and the junction held 4 bases outside the gene matches. This CDR3 has 13 residues. Germline V gene data show CDR1 as MGHDK and CDR2 as SYGVNS. The chain's CDR3 is CASITGANSPLHF. In DNA, the CDR3 is TGTGCCAGCATAACAGGGGCCAATTCACCCCTCCACTTT.